The 11 T cell receptor beta chains presented below share a single source sample, sequenced in a study of post-analysis software for immune sequencing data (dated by TCRdb to about 2015). Study-wide findings and limitations: About five TRBV segments, including TRBV5-6, TRBV5-1 and TRBV20-1, were significantly more frequent in patients than controls.

The antigens these receptors bind are not known. Library preparation employed PCR. The sequencer listed for this sample is Illumina HiSeq 2500. To reduce PCR and sequencing biases, unique molecular identifiers were incorporated into the TCR beta cDNA libraries. Using fastp at Q25 and MiXCR, TCRdb reprocessed the public reads and kept productive beta chains. Each entry merges the rows of one CDR3 protein and shows their most common DNA and genes. For this sample there are hundreds of thousands of distinct CDR3 sequences; just under 30% appear just once. The leading ten clones occupy around 0.56% of the sample. Sequencing was performed on blood. The receptors here all came from a girl aged 5-17 years with multiple sclerosis.

A word on this clonotype: At one end the junction does not follow the germline gene, possibly because of a read error. The chain uses TRBV6-2 or TRBV6-3 and TRBJ2-1; weak D call: TRBD2 (5 bases). The length of the CDR3 is 17 residues. The germline gives CDR1 MNHEY, CDR2 SVGEGT. CDR3 in amino acids: CASRLGRVATYYNEQFF. The CDR3 DNA reads TGTGCCAGCAGACTAGGGCGGGTAGCGACGTACTACAATGAGCAGTTCTTT.

This rearrangement joins TRBV5-4 to TRBJ2-5; maybe TRBD1 (7 bases). In germline, CDR1 is SGHNT, CDR2 YYREEE (reference sequence). Trimming took 3 bases from V and 4 from J, leaving 19 bases between them. CDR3 length equals 16 residues. CDR3 protein: CASSSEMGQGGETQYF. CDR3 coding DNA: TGTGCCAGCAGCTCCGAAATGGGGCAGGGGGGAGAGACCCAGTACTTC.

This CDR3 is CASSLVRLARDDLPFF. CDR3 DNA sequence: TGTGCCAGCAGCTTGGTGAGATTGGCAAGAGACGACCTTCCGTTCTTC. The rearrangement uses TRBV7-8 and TRBJ2-1; no firm D call. Trimming left V 3 bases short and J 15 bases short, with 27 bases between. Germline lookup yields CDR1 SGHVS and CDR2 FQNEAQ. CDR3 size: 16 residues.

This clonotype was recorded a few times. V gene TRBV20-1 combines with J gene TRBJ1-1, with TRBD1 identical over 7 bases. The junction had 17 bases not matched to a gene; V was cut back by 7 bases and J by 9 bases. The germline V gene encodes CDR1 DFQATT and CDR2 SNEGSKA (reference sequence). The CDR3 covers 14 residues. The CDR3 here is CSVPTGPPTLKAFF. The CDR3 DNA reads as TGCAGTGTTCCGACAGGGCCCCCAACCCTGAAAGCTTTCTTT.

The chain recombines TRBV6-2 or TRBV6-3 with TRBJ1-2, with no clear D. With 2 bases removed from V and 5 bases from J, the gap between germline ends came to 6 bases. CDR3 length equals 12 residues. Germline CDR1 and CDR2: MNHEY and SVGEGT. The CDR3 is CASSYQSYGYTF. DNA of the CDR3: TGTGCCAGCAGTTACCAGTCGTATGGCTACACCTTC.

This clonotype was counted only a few times. This chain joins TRBV2 and TRBJ2-1, with D uncertain. CDR1 and CDR2 from the germline V gene are SNHLY and FYNNEI. The CDR3 consists of 13 residues. The V end was cut by 7 bases, the J end by 10 bases, with 17 bases between. Here the CDR3 reads CASTPRTSREQFF. For the CDR3, the DNA is TGTGCCAGCACCCCCAGGACCTCTAGGGAGCAGTTCTTC.

This clonotype was counted only a few times. This chain connects TRBV15 to TRBJ1-6; D gene uncertain. Germline V lookup: CDR1 LNHNV, CDR2 YYDKDF (reference sequence). The CDR3 runs to 15 residues. V was cut by 0 bases and J by 7 bases, with 10 bases left in between. CDR3 sequence reads: CATSRDRARNSPLHF. The CDR3 DNA sequence: TGTGCCACCAGCAGAGATCGAGCCCGGAATTCACCCCTCCACTTT.

Comment on this clonotype: A read error may produce the germline difference seen at one junction end. The V gene is TRBV2, the J gene TRBJ2-5; D ambiguous. Germline CDR1 reads SNHLY; CDR2 reads FYNNEI. The CDR3 is made up of 11 amino acids. CDR3 loop: CTSSRAETQYF. In DNA form, the CDR3 reads TGTACCAGTTCTAGGGCGGAGACCCAGTACTTC.

This clonotype was detected a few times. V and J are TRBV5-8 and TRBJ2-3, with D tentatively TRBD2 (6 bases). The CDR3 sequence is 15 residues long. In germline, CDR1 is SGHTS, CDR2 YDEGEE. V was pared by 0 bases and J by 5 bases, with 13 bases between. DNA for the CDR3: TGTGCCAGCAGCTTGGAAACTAGCCTTGAAGATACGCAGTATTTT. The encoded protein is CASSLETSLEDTQYF.

V usage is TRBV4-1 and J usage is TRBJ2-7, with 7 bases matching TRBD1. The CDR3 contains 13 residues. V lost 3 bases, J lost 4 bases, and 3 bases stayed unmatched. Germline V gene sequence: CDR1 MGHRA, CDR2 YSYEKL. CDR3 sequence reads: CASSQRTGYEQYF. DNA of the CDR3: TGCGCCAGCAGCCAGCGGACAGGTTACGAGCAGTACTTC.

This sequence joins TRBV6-5 and TRBJ1-1; maybe TRBD1 (6 bases). Germline values: CDR1 MNHEY, CDR2 SVGAGI. Trimming cost V 6 bases and J 3 bases, with 17 bases left between them. There are 15 residues in the CDR3. CDR3 in amino acids: CASRGNLQGYTEAFF. Written as DNA, the CDR3 is TGTGCCAGCAGGGGTAACCTCCAGGGGTACACTGAAGCTTTCTTT.